This T cell receptor (beta chain) was captured in a study of cytomegalovirus exposure and HLA in healthy donors. Study outcomes and limitations: In a later analysis, TCR beta V- and J-gene trimming was associated with a missense DCLRE1C variant. TRBV6-2, TRBV6-3 and other indistinguishable V segments were excluded.

V was cut by 0 bases and J by 6 bases, with 18 bases left in between. Looked up from germline, CDR1 is GTSNPN and CDR2 is SVGIG (reference sequence). This CDR3 has 15 amino acids. The PCR employed 60 Vbeta primers together with 13 Jbeta primers. The method was immunoSEQ multiplex PCR; TCRdb's version includes in-frame clones alone and lacks a portion of them. The repertoire holds 170,000 or so clones, with approximately 86% as singletons. The count of this clone is one. Its antigen is still unknown. The chain couples TRBV30 to TRBJ2-7; D remains ambiguous. Material for sequencing was PBMCs. The sequence was obtained from a woman aged 18 to 35 in good health and CMV-seronegative. CDR3 nucleotide sequence: TGTGCCTGGAGTGTTCTTAGGCTAGGTGTTAGCGAGCAGTACTTC. Translation: CAWSVLRLGVSEQYF.